This T cell receptor (beta chain) appears in the sequencing data of a study of CD8 T cells in ankylosing spondylitis. V was pared by 6 bases and J by 9 bases, with 12 bases between. CDR3 length: 12 amino acids. Germline values: CDR1 MNHEY, CDR2 SMNVEV (reference sequence). Quantitative molecular-barcoded 5'-RACE generated the TCR beta libraries. One entry per CDR3 protein results from TCRdb running MiXCR on the 5' RACE reads. The repertoire includes around 450,000 distinct CDR3 sequences, roughly a quarter of them detected once, and over 0.8% sits in the top ten. This clonotype was found many times. What it binds is unknown. General study points: Seemingly distinctive of ankylosing spondylitis blood was a TCR beta motif formed by eight highly homologous variants. Before this, some motif variants had been reported in reactive arthritis synovial fluid and blood. A CD8+ phenotype characterized the disease-linked clones, which were relatively rare in peripheral blood. Disease-linked clones reportedly showed significant enrichment in matched ankylosing spondylitis synovial fluid.

This TCR was recovered from a male donor with ankylosing spondylitis. The chain carries TRBV27 and TRBJ2-1; no firm D call. Source material: blood, either unsorted or a sorted T cell fraction (not recorded which). CDR3 DNA sequence: TGTGCCAGCAGCTTCCCGGTCGGTGAGCAGTTCTTC. It codes for CASSFPVGEQFF.